This note documents a single TCR beta chain sequence. The antigen remains unidentified. TCR beta CDR3 region amplification was performed from RNA transcripts. HTBI primers were the set used in a first-round RT-PCR of the TCR CDR3. Via MiXCR, TCRdb re-called the multiplex PCR reads, giving one row per CDR3 protein. The sample gives more than 500,000 distinct CDR3 sequences, under 60% of which show up once; roughly 19% is in the top ten. This CDR3 comprises 15 residues. Per the germline V gene, CDR1 is DFQATT and CDR2 is SNEGSKA (reference sequence). V shed 1 base and J 5 bases; nucleotides not matched to a gene: 7. The sample is drawn from a study of T cells in Graves' hyperthyroidism and ophthalmopathy. Study-level points and caveats: Through a model of 13 V-J features, ophthalmopathy was separated from stable hyperthyroidism.

Uncontrolled infection, other autoimmune disease, pregnancy or lactation led to exclusion. The gene calls are TRBV20-1 and TRBJ2-5; 10 nucleotides match TRBD1. The specimen sequenced was peripheral blood or thyroid tissue (not recorded which). The source is an adult woman with Graves' disease, either hyperthyroidism or ophthalmopathy (not recorded which). The DNA for the CDR3 is TGCAGTGCTAGAGTCCCGACAGGGGGCGGGGAGACCCAGTACTTC. Protein product: CSARVPTGGGETQYF.